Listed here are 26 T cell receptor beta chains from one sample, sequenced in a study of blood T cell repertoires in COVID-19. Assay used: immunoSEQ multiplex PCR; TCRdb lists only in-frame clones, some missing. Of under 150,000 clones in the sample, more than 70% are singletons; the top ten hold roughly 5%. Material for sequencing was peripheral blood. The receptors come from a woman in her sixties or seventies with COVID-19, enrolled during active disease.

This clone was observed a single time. This CDR3 reads CASRRGTGYGNTIYF. CDR3 nucleotides: TGTGCCAGCAGAAGGGGGACAGGGTATGGAAACACCATATATTTT. V is TRBV6-5 and J is TRBJ1-3; 9 bases line up with TRBD1. J was trimmed by 3 bases and V by 6 bases; bases with no gene match: 6. The CDR3 is 15 amino acids. Germline V CDR1 and CDR2: MNHEY, SVGAGI.

The CDR3, as DNA: TGTGCCAGTAGTAGGGGACAGAACACTGAAGCTTTCTTT. Encoded protein: CASSRGQNTEAFF. The chain links TRBV19 to TRBJ1-1, with D possibly matching TRBD1 (6 bases). The CDR3 has 13 residues. Germline CDR1 and CDR2: LNHDA and SQIVND (reference sequence). Deletions cut 4 bases from V and 1 base from J, with 7 bases between.

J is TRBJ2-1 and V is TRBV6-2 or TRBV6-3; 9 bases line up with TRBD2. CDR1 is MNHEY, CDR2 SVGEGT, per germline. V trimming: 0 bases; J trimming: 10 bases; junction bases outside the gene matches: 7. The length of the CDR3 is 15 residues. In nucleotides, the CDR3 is TGTGCCAGCAGTTACTCGAAGGCGGGGGGGCGGGAGCAGTTCTTC. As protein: CASSYSKAGGREQFF.

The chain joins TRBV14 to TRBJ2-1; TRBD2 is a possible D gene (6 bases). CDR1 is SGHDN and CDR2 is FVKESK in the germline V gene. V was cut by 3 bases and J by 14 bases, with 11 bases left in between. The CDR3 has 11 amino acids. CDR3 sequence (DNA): TGTGCCAGCAGCCAGGGACCTAGCGAGTTCTTC. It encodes CASSQGPSEFF. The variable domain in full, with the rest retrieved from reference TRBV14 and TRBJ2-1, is EAGVTQFPSHSVIEKGQTVTLRCDPISGHDNLYWYRRVMGKEIKFLLHFVKESKQDESGMPNNRFLAERTGGTYSTLKVQPAELEDSGVYFCASSQGPSEFFGPGTRLTVL.

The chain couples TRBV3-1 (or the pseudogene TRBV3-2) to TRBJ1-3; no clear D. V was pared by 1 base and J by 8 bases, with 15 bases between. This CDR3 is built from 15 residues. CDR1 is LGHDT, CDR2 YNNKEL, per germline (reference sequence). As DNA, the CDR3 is TGTGCCAGCAGCCAAGGCCCCGTCCTAGGCGACACCATATATTTT. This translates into CASSQGPVLGDTIYF.

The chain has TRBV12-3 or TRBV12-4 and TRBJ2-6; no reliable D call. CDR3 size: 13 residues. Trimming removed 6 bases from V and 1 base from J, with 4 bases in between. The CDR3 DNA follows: TGTGCCAGCAGCGGGTCTGGGGCCAACGTCCTGACTTTC. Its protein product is CASSGSGANVLTF.

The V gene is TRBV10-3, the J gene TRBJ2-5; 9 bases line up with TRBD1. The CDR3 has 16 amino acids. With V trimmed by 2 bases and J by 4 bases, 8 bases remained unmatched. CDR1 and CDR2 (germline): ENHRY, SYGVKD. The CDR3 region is CAISEVSGQGRETQYF. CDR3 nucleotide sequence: TGTGCCATCAGTGAGGTTAGCGGACAGGGGAGAGAGACCCAGTACTTC.

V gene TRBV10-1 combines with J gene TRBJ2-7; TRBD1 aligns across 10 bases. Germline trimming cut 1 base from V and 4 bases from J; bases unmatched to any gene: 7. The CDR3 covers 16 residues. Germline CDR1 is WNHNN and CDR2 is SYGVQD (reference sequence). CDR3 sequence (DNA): TGCGCCAGCAGTGAGTGGGTCGAGGGACAGGGGTACGAGCAGTACTTC. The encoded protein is CASSEWVEGQGYEQYF.

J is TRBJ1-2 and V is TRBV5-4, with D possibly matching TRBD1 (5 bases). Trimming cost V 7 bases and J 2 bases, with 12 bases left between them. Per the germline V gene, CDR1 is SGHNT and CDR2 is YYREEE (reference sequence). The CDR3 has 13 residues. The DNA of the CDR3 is TGTGCCAGCGGACAACTACTCAACTATGGCTACACCTTC. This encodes CASGQLLNYGYTF.

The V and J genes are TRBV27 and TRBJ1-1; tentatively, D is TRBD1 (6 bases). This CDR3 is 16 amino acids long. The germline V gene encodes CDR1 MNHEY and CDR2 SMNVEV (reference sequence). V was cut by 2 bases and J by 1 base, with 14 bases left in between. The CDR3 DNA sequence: TGTGCCAGCAGTTTAGTCCCGACAGGATGGAACACTGAAGCTTTCTTT. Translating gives CASSLVPTGWNTEAFF.

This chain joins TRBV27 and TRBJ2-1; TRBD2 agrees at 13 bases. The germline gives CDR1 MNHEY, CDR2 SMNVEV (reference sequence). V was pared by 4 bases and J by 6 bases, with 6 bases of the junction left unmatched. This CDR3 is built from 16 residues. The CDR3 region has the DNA TGTGCCAGCAGTTCAACTAGCGGGGGGGCAGGCAATGAGCAGTTCTTC. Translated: CASSSTSGGAGNEQFF.

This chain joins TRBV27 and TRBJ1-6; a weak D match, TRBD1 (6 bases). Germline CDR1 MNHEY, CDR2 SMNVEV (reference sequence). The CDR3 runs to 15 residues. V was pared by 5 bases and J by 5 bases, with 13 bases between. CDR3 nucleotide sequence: TGTGCCAGCAGTATAGGACAGCCCGATAATTCACCCCTCCACTTT. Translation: CASSIGQPDNSPLHF.

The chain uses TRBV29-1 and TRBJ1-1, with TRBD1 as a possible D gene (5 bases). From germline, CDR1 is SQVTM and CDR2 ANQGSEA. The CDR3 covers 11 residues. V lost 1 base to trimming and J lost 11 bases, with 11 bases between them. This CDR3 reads CSVEVTPGAFF. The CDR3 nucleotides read TGCAGCGTTGAAGTGACCCCAGGGGCTTTCTTT. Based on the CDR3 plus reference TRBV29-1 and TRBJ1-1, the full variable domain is SAVISQKPSRDICQRGTSLTIQCQVDSQVTMMFWYRQQPGQSLTLIATANQGSEATYESGFVIDKFPISRPNLTFSTLTVSNMSPEDSSIYLCSVEVTPGAFFGQGTRLTVV.

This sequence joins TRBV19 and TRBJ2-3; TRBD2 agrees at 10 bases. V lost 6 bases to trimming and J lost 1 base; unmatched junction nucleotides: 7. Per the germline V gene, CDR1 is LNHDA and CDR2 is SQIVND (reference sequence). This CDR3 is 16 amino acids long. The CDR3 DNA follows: TGTGCCAGTAGCAATAGAGGGACTAGCGGCACAGATACGCAGTATTTT. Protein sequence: CASSNRGTSGTDTQYF.

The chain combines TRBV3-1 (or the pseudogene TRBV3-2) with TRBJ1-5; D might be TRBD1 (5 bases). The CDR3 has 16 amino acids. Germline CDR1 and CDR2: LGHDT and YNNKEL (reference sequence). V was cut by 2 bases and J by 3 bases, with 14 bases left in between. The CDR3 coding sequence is TGTGCCAGCAGCCAAACGCTGGCAGGGAACAATCAGCCCCAGCATTTT. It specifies CASSQTLAGNNQPQHF.

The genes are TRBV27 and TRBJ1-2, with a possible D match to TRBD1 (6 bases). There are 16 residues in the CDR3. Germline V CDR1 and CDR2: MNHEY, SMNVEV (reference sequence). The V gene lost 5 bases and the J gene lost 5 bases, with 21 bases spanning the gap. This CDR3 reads CASSQQGNVGGYGYTF. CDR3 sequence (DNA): TGTGCCAGCAGTCAACAGGGAAATGTGGGCGGATATGGCTACACCTTC.

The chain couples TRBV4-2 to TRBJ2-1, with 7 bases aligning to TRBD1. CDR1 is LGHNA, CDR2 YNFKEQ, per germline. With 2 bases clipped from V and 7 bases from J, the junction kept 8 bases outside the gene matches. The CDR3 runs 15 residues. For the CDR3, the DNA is TGTGCCAGCAGCCAATATGACAGGGCTAAAAATGAGCAGTTCTTC. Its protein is CASSQYDRAKNEQFF.

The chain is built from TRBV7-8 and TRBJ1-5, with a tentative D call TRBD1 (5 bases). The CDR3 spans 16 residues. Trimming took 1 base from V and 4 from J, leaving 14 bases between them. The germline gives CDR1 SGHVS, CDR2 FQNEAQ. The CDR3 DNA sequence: TGTGCCAGCAGCTTAGAAGGAGGGGCCGGGAATCAGCCCCAGCATTTT. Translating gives CASSLEGGAGNQPQHF. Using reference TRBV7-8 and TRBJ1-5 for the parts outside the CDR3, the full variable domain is GAGVSQSPRYKVAKRGQDVALRCDPISGHVSLFWYQQALGQGPEFLTYFQNEAQLDKSGLPSDRFFAERPEGSVSTLKIQRTQQEDSAVYLCASSLEGGAGNQPQHFGDGTRLSIL.

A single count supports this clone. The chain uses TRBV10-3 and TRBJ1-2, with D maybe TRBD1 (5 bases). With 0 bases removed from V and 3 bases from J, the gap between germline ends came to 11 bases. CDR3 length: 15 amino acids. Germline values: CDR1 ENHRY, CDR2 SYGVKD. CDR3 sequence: CAISESRDGHYGYTF. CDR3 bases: TGTGCCATCAGTGAGTCCAGGGATGGTCACTATGGCTACACCTTC.

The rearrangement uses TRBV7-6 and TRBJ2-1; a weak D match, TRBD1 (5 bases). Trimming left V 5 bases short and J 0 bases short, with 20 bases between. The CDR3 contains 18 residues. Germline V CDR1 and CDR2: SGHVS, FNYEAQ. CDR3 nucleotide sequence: TGTGCCAGCAGCCCAAGAATACAGGACCTAAGCTCCTACAATGAGCAGTTCTTC. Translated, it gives CASSPRIQDLSSYNEQFF.

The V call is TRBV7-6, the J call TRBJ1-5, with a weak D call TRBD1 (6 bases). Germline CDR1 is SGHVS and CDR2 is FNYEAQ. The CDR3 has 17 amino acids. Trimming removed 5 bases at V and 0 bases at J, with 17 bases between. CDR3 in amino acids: CASSPTWTEYSNQPQHF. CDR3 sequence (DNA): TGTGCCAGCAGCCCTACCTGGACAGAATATAGCAATCAGCCCCAGCATTTT.

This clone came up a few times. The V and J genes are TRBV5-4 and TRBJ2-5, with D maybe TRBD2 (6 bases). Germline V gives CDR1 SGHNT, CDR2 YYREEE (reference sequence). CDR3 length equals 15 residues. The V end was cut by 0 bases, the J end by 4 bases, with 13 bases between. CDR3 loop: CASSLGPSEGETQYF. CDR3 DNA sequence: TGTGCCAGCAGCTTGGGGCCTAGCGAGGGAGAGACCCAGTACTTC.

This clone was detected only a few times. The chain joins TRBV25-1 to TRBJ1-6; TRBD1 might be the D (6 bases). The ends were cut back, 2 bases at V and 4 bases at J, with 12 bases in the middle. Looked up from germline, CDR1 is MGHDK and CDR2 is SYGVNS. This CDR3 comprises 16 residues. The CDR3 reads CASSEMGASYNSPLHF. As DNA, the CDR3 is TGTGCCAGCAGTGAAATGGGGGCTTCGTATAATTCACCCCTCCACTTT.

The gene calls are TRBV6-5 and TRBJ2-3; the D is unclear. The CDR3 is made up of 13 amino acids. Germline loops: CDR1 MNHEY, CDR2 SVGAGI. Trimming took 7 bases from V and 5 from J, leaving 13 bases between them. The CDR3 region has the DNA TGTGCCAGCAAGTGGTCAAGCCAAGATACGCAGTATTTT. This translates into CASKWSSQDTQYF.

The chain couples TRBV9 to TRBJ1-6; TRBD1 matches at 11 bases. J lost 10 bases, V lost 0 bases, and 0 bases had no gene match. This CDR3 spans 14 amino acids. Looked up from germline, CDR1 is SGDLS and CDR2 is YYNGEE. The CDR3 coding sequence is TGTGCCAGCAGCGTAGGGACAGGGGGCTCACCCCTCCACTTT. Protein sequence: CASSVGTGGSPLHF.

CDR3 in amino acids: CASIRGTEDNGYTF. Written as DNA, the CDR3 is TGTGCCAGCATCAGAGGGACAGAGGATAATGGCTACACCTTC. V is TRBV2 and J is TRBJ1-2, with 7 bases aligning to TRBD1. Per germline, CDR1 SNHLY and CDR2 FYNNEI. V lost 7 bases, J lost 6 bases, and 11 bases stayed unmatched. CDR3 length: 14 residues.